This T cell receptor beta chain was captured by sequencing in a study of blood T cell repertoires in COVID-19. This clone was counted once. The protocol was immunoSEQ multiplex PCR, while the TCRdb copy is restricted to in-frame clones and leaves out a portion. The table shows about 150,000 clones, with about 84% occurring only once. The source is a woman aged 45-65 years with acute or convalescent COVID-19. The sample was peripheral blood.

CDR3 coding DNA: TGTGCCAGCAGCCGACAGCAAGAGACCCAGTACTTC. This encodes CASSRQQETQYF. The chain combines TRBV7-9 with TRBJ2-5, with D maybe TRBD1 (5 bases). V lost 5 bases to trimming and J lost 2 bases, with 6 bases between them. The germline CDR1 and CDR2 sequences are SEHNR and FQNEAQ (reference sequence). This CDR3 is built from 12 residues.